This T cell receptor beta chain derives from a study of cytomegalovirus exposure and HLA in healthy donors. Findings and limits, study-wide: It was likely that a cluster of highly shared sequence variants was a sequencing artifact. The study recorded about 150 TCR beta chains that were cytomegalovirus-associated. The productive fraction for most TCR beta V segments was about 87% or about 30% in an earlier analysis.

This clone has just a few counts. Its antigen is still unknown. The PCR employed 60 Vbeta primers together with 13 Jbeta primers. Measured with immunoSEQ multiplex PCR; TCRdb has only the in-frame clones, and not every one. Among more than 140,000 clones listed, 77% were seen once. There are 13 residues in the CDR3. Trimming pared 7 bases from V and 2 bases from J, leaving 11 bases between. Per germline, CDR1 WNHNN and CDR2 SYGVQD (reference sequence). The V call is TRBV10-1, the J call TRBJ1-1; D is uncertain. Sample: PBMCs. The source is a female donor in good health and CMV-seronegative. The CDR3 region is CASTPGLNTEAFF. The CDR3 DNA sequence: TGCGCCAGCACTCCGGGATTAAACACTGAAGCTTTCTTT.